This T cell receptor beta chain is drawn from a study of immune evolution from preneoplasia to lung adenocarcinoma. Patients had resection in Japan or China between about 2014 and 2017. H&E slides confirmed each diagnosis, reviewed by two pathologists independently. As to this clone: Its antigen is as yet unknown.

Germline V CDR1 and CDR2: SQVTM, ANQGSEA. Trimming removed 6 bases from V and 10 bases from J; junction bases left unmatched: 6. This CDR3 spans 14 amino acids. Measured with immunoSEQ multiplex PCR; TCRdb has only the in-frame clones, and not every one. The sample yields approximately 5,100 clones, over 65% seen once. Study conclusions and caveats: Top clone frequencies peaked in normal lung, apparently declining through invasive adenocarcinoma. Clonality was highest in normal lung, lower in later-stage lesions apparently.

This TCR derives from a person aged 60-79 years with lung adenocarcinoma. V is TRBV29-1 and J is TRBJ2-1, with TRBD2 identical over 16 bases. Sequencing was done on a sample of FFPE adjacent normal lung tissue. CDR3 nucleotide sequence: TGCAGCGTGGCCGGGACTAGCGGGGGGGTCGAGCAGTTCTTC. It translates to CSVAGTSGGVEQFF.